The rows below give T cell receptor beta chains drawn from one sample of a study of blood T cell repertoires in COVID-19. TCRdb's table, derived via immunoSEQ multiplex PCR, lists solely in-frame clones and lacks some. The repertoire includes about 250,000 clones, about 87% of them detected once, and about 1.6% sits in the top ten. The specimen was PBMCs or T cells enriched from blood (not recorded which). These TCRs come from a woman between 50 and 59 years old who had recovered from COVID-19. Both conserved end residues are part of each CDR3. D genes are given only for firm matches.

V	J	D	CDR3
TRBV5-1	TRBJ1-1	-	CASSDQTGLNTEAFF
TRBV7-2	TRBJ2-1	TRBD2	CASSLPRDYYNEQFF
TRBV19	TRBJ2-5	TRBD2	CASRTSGMAQETQYF
TRBV20-1	TRBJ2-1	TRBD2	CSASPGGSNEQFF
TRBV5-1	TRBJ1-2	-	CASRPQGEYGYTF
TRBV6-1	TRBJ2-5	-	CASSEALRGGNQETQYF
TRBV10-3	TRBJ2-3	-	CAIRNRDKTDTQYF
TRBV5-1	TRBJ1-1	-	CASSLSGVGTEAFF
TRBV27	TRBJ2-6	-	CASSLGQKETGANVLTF
TRBV28	TRBJ1-2	TRBD1	CASSYRGYLYGYTF
TRBV10-3	TRBJ1-1	-	CAIASGGSDTEAFF
TRBV18	TRBJ1-3	-	CASSPFSGSSGNTIYF
TRBV18	TRBJ1-2	-	CATSPIPRVRTLGEANYGYTF
TRBV6-2/TRBV6-3	TRBJ2-1	TRBD2	CASSALRTSNEQFF
TRBV30	TRBJ1-6	-	CAWEKDNYNSPLHF
TRBV30	TRBJ2-4	TRBD2	CAWSVPREVDIQYF
TRBV10-3	TRBJ1-1	-	CAISDPTSNTEAFF
TRBV19	TRBJ1-2	TRBD1	CASTLDRAFGGYTF
TRBV28	TRBJ1-5	TRBD1	CASRLQTGGYSNQPQHF
TRBV27	TRBJ2-1	-	CASSLKGGVYNEQFF
TRBV19	TRBJ1-2	TRBD1	CASLSGTGYGYTF
TRBV4-1	TRBJ2-7	TRBD2	CASSLLLAGGGSYEQYF
TRBV29-1	TRBJ1-1	-	CSGRGGTEAFF
TRBV27	TRBJ2-2	-	CASSLLGVSGAGELFF
TRBV28	TRBJ2-3	TRBD2	CASSLRLLAGGDTQYF
TRBV9	TRBJ2-5	-	CASSPTGLTTQETQYF
TRBV24-1	TRBJ2-6	-	CATSDQDNSGANVLTF
TRBV9	TRBJ2-2	-	CASSAPRETGELFF
TRBV28	TRBJ1-1	-	CASRTVQGRTEAFF
TRBV12-2	TRBJ1-2	-	CASRLEGGDTGSGYTF
TRBV5-8	TRBJ1-3	-	CASSLESSGNTIYF
TRBV5-1	TRBJ2-3	-	CASSLVLGGASTDTQYF
TRBV28	TRBJ2-7	TRBD1	CASSFRDRATYEQYF
TRBV30	TRBJ1-3	-	CAWSLFAANGNTIYF
TRBV10-3	TRBJ2-2	-	CAISDSRGPGELFF
TRBV12-3/TRBV12-4	TRBJ2-4	TRBD2	CASSPLAETQYF
TRBV18	TRBJ1-3	-	CASSINDGLSGNTIYF
TRBV28	TRBJ1-1	-	CASSLWPSGTEAFF
TRBV27	TRBJ2-7	-	CASSLIGDEQYF
TRBV2	TRBJ2-1	TRBD1	CASSEDRVDNEQFF
TRBV14	TRBJ2-1	-	CASSPIGSYNEQFF
TRBV4-1	TRBJ2-1	TRBD2	CASSTRTSGALSSYNEQFF